The rows below give T cell receptor beta chains drawn from one sample of a study of blood T cell repertoires in COVID-19. Profiling relied on immunoSEQ multiplex PCR, and the TCRdb table lists in-frame clones only, not all of them. The sample yields fewer than 350,000 clones, about 76% seen once. Sequenced sample: peripheral blood. The receptors shown here come from a woman aged 60-75 years with active or convalescent COVID-19. CDR3s include the opening cysteine and the closing phenylalanine or tryptophan. D genes are given only for firm matches. Some rows have no size entry. The others give once, few or many, or a class for an expanded clone.

cdr3_aa: CASSPSGEQYF; cdr3_nt: TGTGCCAGCAGCCCTTCGGGCGAGCAGTACTTC; clone_size: NA; j_call: TRBJ2-7; v_call: TRBV12-3/TRBV12-4; d_call: NA
cdr3_aa: CASSSTRGSSYEQYF; cdr3_nt: TGTGCCAGCAGCTCGACCAGGGGAAGCTCCTACGAGCAGTACTTC; clone_size: NA; j_call: TRBJ2-7; v_call: TRBV5-4; d_call: NA
cdr3_aa: CASSRRTGADTQYF; cdr3_nt: TGTGCCAGCAGTCGCCGGACAGGCGCAGATACGCAGTATTTT; clone_size: NA; j_call: TRBJ2-3; v_call: TRBV6-5; d_call: TRBD1
cdr3_aa: CASSQTGTRSYEQYF; cdr3_nt: TGTGCCAGCAGCCAGACAGGGACTAGGTCCTACGAGCAGTACTTC; clone_size: NA; j_call: TRBJ2-7; v_call: TRBV14; d_call: NA
cdr3_aa: CSASRVSGANVLTF; cdr3_nt: TGCAGTGCTAGTCGAGTCTCTGGGGCCAACGTCCTGACTTTC; clone_size: NA; j_call: TRBJ2-6; v_call: TRBV20-1; d_call: NA
cdr3_aa: CASSLGRSTIREKLFF; cdr3_nt: TGTGCCAGTAGTCTAGGACGGAGTACTATAAGGGAAAAACTGTTTTTT; clone_size: NA; j_call: TRBJ1-4; v_call: TRBV19; d_call: NA
cdr3_aa: CASSFEGTQYF; cdr3_nt: TGTGCCAGCAGTTTTGAGGGGACCCAGTACTTC; clone_size: once; j_call: TRBJ2-5; v_call: TRBV12-3/TRBV12-4; d_call: NA
cdr3_aa: CASSQGVSGNTIYF; cdr3_nt: TGTGCCAGCTCCCAAGGGGTCTCTGGAAACACCATATATTTT; clone_size: NA; j_call: TRBJ1-3; v_call: TRBV18; d_call: NA
cdr3_aa: CASSLVAGQPQHF; cdr3_nt: TGTGCCAGCAGCTTAGTCGCGGGTCAGCCCCAGCATTTT; clone_size: NA; j_call: TRBJ1-5; v_call: TRBV7-8; d_call: NA
cdr3_aa: CASSIAHLLTNYGYTF; cdr3_nt: TGTGCCAGTAGTATTGCCCACCTACTGACTAACTATGGCTACACCTTC; clone_size: NA; j_call: TRBJ1-2; v_call: TRBV19; d_call: NA
cdr3_aa: CASSVPQGNKVTNEKLFF; cdr3_nt: TGTGCCAGCAGCGTACCACAGGGAAATAAAGTAACTAATGAAAAACTGTTTTTT; clone_size: NA; j_call: TRBJ1-4; v_call: TRBV9; d_call: NA
cdr3_aa: CAISSGTTTIEQYF; cdr3_nt: TGTGCCATCAGCTCCGGGACAACTACGATCGAGCAGTACTTC; clone_size: NA; j_call: TRBJ2-7; v_call: TRBV10-3; d_call: NA
cdr3_aa: CSVFPGQEGF; cdr3_nt: TGCAGCGTTTTCCCGGGACAGGAGGGCTTC; clone_size: NA; j_call: TRBJ1-2; v_call: TRBV29-1; d_call: TRBD1
cdr3_aa: CASSYSTDRGGYTF; cdr3_nt: TGTGCCAGCAGTTACTCCACGGACAGGGGTGGCTACACCTTC; clone_size: few; j_call: TRBJ1-2; v_call: TRBV6-2/TRBV6-3; d_call: TRBD1
cdr3_aa: CASSLDRGQGTEAFF; cdr3_nt: TGTGCCAGCAGTTTGGACAGGGGGCAGGGAACTGAAGCTTTCTTT; clone_size: NA; j_call: TRBJ1-1; v_call: TRBV27; d_call: TRBD1
cdr3_aa: CASSRGLNEKLFF; cdr3_nt: TGTGCCAGCAGCCGGGGGCTAAATGAAAAACTGTTTTTT; clone_size: NA; j_call: TRBJ1-4; v_call: TRBV14; d_call: NA
cdr3_aa: CASSYSRGVSYGYTF; cdr3_nt: TGTGCCAGCAGTTACTCCCGGGGGGTCTCCTATGGCTACACCTTC; clone_size: NA; j_call: TRBJ1-2; v_call: TRBV6-5; d_call: NA
cdr3_aa: CASRTPRPDTQYF; cdr3_nt: TGTGCCAGCCGGACTCCTCGCCCGGATACGCAGTATTTT; clone_size: NA; j_call: TRBJ2-3; v_call: TRBV18; d_call: NA
cdr3_aa: CASSAGGLVGGEQYF; cdr3_nt: TGTGCCAGCAGCGCAGGGGGGCTAGTGGGCGGCGAGCAGTACTTC; clone_size: NA; j_call: TRBJ2-7; v_call: TRBV9; d_call: NA
cdr3_aa: CSVTAGGPNTGELFF; cdr3_nt: TGCAGCGTAACGGCGGGGGGGCCGAACACCGGGGAGCTGTTTTTT; clone_size: NA; j_call: TRBJ2-2; v_call: TRBV29-1; d_call: TRBD2
cdr3_aa: CASSSASLRGAHYGYTF; cdr3_nt: TGTGCCAGCTCGTCGGCTTCCCTAAGGGGCGCCCACTATGGCTACACCTTC; clone_size: NA; j_call: TRBJ1-2; v_call: TRBV18; d_call: NA
cdr3_aa: CASSAGTSWTPGTQYF; cdr3_nt: TGTGCCAGCAGCGCCGGGACTAGCTGGACGCCGGGCACGCAGTATTTT; clone_size: NA; j_call: TRBJ2-3; v_call: TRBV11-2; d_call: TRBD2
cdr3_aa: CASSLPVHPETQYF; cdr3_nt: TGTGCCAGCAGCTTGCCGGTCCATCCGGAGACCCAGTACTTC; clone_size: NA; j_call: TRBJ2-5; v_call: TRBV5-4; d_call: NA
cdr3_aa: CASSPSGTGVNEQFF; cdr3_nt: TGTGCCAGCAGCCCCTCCGGGACAGGGGTAAATGAGCAGTTCTTC; clone_size: NA; j_call: TRBJ2-1; v_call: TRBV11-2; d_call: TRBD1